The 29 T cell receptor beta chains in this list originate from one sample, sequenced in a study of blood T cell repertoires in COVID-19. Some clones are missing from TCRdb's copy, which holds only in-frame ones; the method was immunoSEQ multiplex PCR. This sample has fewer than 300,000 clones, with about four fifths found just once. The source material was peripheral blood. These receptors all come from a human donor with COVID-19, enrolled during active disease. The donor label of this sample is uncertain.

V is TRBV7-9 and J is TRBJ1-1; D is uncertain. V gave up 10 bases and J gave up 8 bases, with 17 bases separating them. The germline gives CDR1 SEHNR, CDR2 FQNEAQ (reference sequence). The CDR3 has 12 amino acids. The CDR3 DNA reads as TGTGCCACCGAAAGTATTACTCTAGAAGCTTTCTTT. Amino acid sequence: CATESITLEAFF.

CDR3 bases: TGCGCCAGCAACCGACAGGACGCGAACACCGGGGAGCTGTTTTTT. Amino acids: CASNRQDANTGELFF. The rearrangement joins TRBV5-1 to TRBJ2-2, with D maybe TRBD1 (6 bases). The CDR3 contains 15 residues. Germline V gene lookup returns CDR1 SGHRS and CDR2 YFSETQ. Trimming shortened V by 6 bases and J by 0 bases, and 12 bases separated the two germline ends. Using reference TRBV5-1 and TRBJ2-2 for the parts outside the CDR3, the full variable domain is KAGVTQTPRYLIKTRGQQVTLSCSPISGHRSVSWYQQTPGQGLQFLFEYFSETQRNKGNFPGRFSGRQFSNSRSEMNVSTLELGDSALYLCASNRQDANTGELFFGEGSRLTVL.

This rearrangement joins TRBV29-1 to TRBJ1-1, with 7 positions matching TRBD1. The CDR3 length is 13 residues. Trimming removed 7 bases from V and 5 bases from J; junction bases left unmatched: 10. CDR1 and CDR2 (germline): SQVTM, ANQGSEA. The CDR3 loop is CSAGSGGWTEAFF. The DNA for the CDR3 is TGCAGCGCGGGGTCAGGGGGTTGGACTGAAGCTTTCTTT.

This clone has at least ten counts. The genes are TRBV6-1 and TRBJ1-2; perhaps TRBD1 as D (5 bases). The CDR3 has 17 amino acids. V lost 0 bases, J lost 2 bases, and 16 bases lay in between. Germline V gives CDR1 MNHNS, CDR2 SASEGT. The CDR3, as DNA: TGTGCCAGCAGTGAAGCACCCCTTCCTGACAGCAACTATGGCTACACCTTC. It encodes CASSEAPLPDSNYGYTF.

This chain uses TRBV5-1 with TRBJ2-5, with 7 bases that match TRBD2. The germline CDR1 and CDR2 sequences are SGHRS and YFSETQ. The CDR3 sequence is 15 residues long. Germline trimming cut 0 bases from V and 3 bases from J; bases unmatched to any gene: 5. The CDR3 coding sequence is TGCGCCAGCAGCTTGGCGGCAGGGAGGGAAGAGACCCAGTACTTC. Translation: CASSLAAGREETQYF.

The chain links TRBV5-5 to TRBJ2-5; tentatively, D is TRBD1 (5 bases). Germline V gene lookup returns CDR1 SGHKS and CDR2 YYEKEE (reference sequence). Trimming cost V 0 bases and J 1 base, with 10 bases left between them. CDR3 size: 15 residues. CDR3 DNA: TGTGCCAGCAGCTTGGCGGACACCCTCCAAGAGACCCAGTACTTC. Translating gives CASSLADTLQETQYF.

This clone was observed a handful of times. This chain connects TRBV20-1 to TRBJ2-7; the match to TRBD2 covers 8 bases. Losses at the gene ends were 3 bases for V and 5 bases for J; bases not matched to a gene: 15. Germline V gives CDR1 DFQATT, CDR2 SNEGSKA (reference sequence). The CDR3 is 16 residues long. The CDR3 region has the DNA TGCAGTGCTAGTTTGCCGCCGGGAGGGCCACGAAACGAGCAGTACTTC. Its protein product is CSASLPPGGPRNEQYF.

Comment on this clone: The sample has other DNA sequences that encode this CDR3 too. The chain uses TRBV7-3 and TRBJ2-2; perhaps TRBD2 as D (5 bases). The CDR3 extends over 15 amino acids. Germline-derived CDR1 and CDR2 are SGHTA and FQGTGA. Trimming cost V 2 bases and J 4 bases, with 11 bases left between them. CDR3 DNA: TGTGCCAGCAGCTTAGCAGGAGGAGTCACCGGGGAGCTGTTTTTT. It is translated as CASSLAGGVTGELFF.

The chain employs TRBV12-3 or TRBV12-4 and TRBJ2-3; 12 nucleotides match TRBD2. The CDR3 has 12 amino acids. With V trimmed by 6 bases and J by 10 bases, 2 bases remained unmatched. This CDR3 is CASSLAGGPQYF. The CDR3 bases are TGTGCCAGCAGCCTAGCGGGAGGGCCGCAGTATTTT.

In its sample, this clone was seen a few times. The rearrangement links TRBV5-3 to TRBJ2-1; 12 bases agree with TRBD2. TRBV5-3 is an open reading frame whose function is uncertain. V was clipped by 8 bases and J by 6 bases; unmatched bases: 9. The CDR3 is 15 amino acids. In nucleotides, the CDR3 is TGTGCCAGGCCGGATCAGACTAGCGGGAGCAATGAGCAGTTCTTC. Translating it yields CARPDQTSGSNEQFF.

The chain is built from TRBV28 and TRBJ1-2, with 7 bases that match TRBD1. With 4 bases clipped from V and 4 bases from J, the junction kept 6 bases outside the gene matches. The germline CDR1 and CDR2 sequences are MDHEN and SYDVKM. The CDR3 runs to 14 residues. The CDR3 sequence is CASSSGTATYGYTF. The CDR3 region has the DNA TGTGCCAGCAGTTCCGGGACAGCCACCTATGGCTACACCTTC.

The chain joins TRBV7-2 to TRBJ2-4; D is perhaps TRBD2 (5 bases). Between the trimmed V and J ends, which lost 8 bases and 11 bases, there was a span of 13 bases. The germline gives CDR1 SGHTA, CDR2 FQGNSA. The CDR3 extends over 11 amino acids. The CDR3 DNA reads TGTGCCAGCGGGAGTGGGGTGGTTCAGTACTTC. This gives the protein CASGSGVVQYF.

The chain is built from TRBV4-2 and TRBJ2-1; possible D gene TRBD2, 6 bases. Trimming took 4 bases from V and 9 from J, leaving 22 bases between them. The CDR3 is 16 amino acids. Germline CDR1 reads LGHNA; CDR2 reads YNFKEQ. CDR3 in amino acids: CASSPRGRVNAIEQFF. The CDR3 bases are TGTGCCAGCAGCCCGCGGGGCAGGGTCAACGCAATTGAGCAGTTCTTC.

The genes are TRBV18 and TRBJ2-5, with a possible D match to TRBD1 (5 bases). This CDR3 comprises 16 residues. With 1 base removed from V and 1 base from J, the gap between germline ends came to 13 bases. Germline V CDR1 and CDR2: KGHSH, LQKENI. CDR3 in DNA: TGTGCCAGCTCACCACTTCGTGAAGGGGCCCAAGAGACCCAGTACTTC. As protein: CASSPLREGAQETQYF.

The chain employs TRBV19 and TRBJ2-2; 9 bases map to TRBD2. Germline V gene sequence: CDR1 LNHDA, CDR2 SQIVND (reference sequence). The junction had 0 bases not matched to a gene; V was cut back by 6 bases and J by 4 bases. This CDR3 has 13 residues. The CDR3 DNA reads TGTGCCAGTAGGACTAGCGGCACCGGGGAGCTGTTTTTT. Encoded protein: CASRTSGTGELFF.

CDR3 in DNA: TGTGCCAGCAGCAGGGACAGGGAAACTGAAGCTTTCTTT. This codes for CASSRDRETEAFF. The V call is TRBV6-5, the J call TRBJ1-1; 9 positions agree with TRBD1. CDR3 length: 13 residues. Germline loops: CDR1 MNHEY, CDR2 SVGAGI. Unmatched junction bases numbered 4, after V lost 6 bases and J lost 5 bases.

The chain joins TRBV4-3 to TRBJ1-5; 7 bases fit TRBD1. Germline lookup yields CDR1 LGHNA and CDR2 YSLEER. The CDR3 extends over 15 amino acids. V lost 4 bases, J lost 0 bases, and 3 bases stayed unmatched. The CDR3 protein is CASSPGTDSNQPQHF. The CDR3 DNA reads as TGCGCCAGCAGCCCTGGGACAGATAGCAATCAGCCCCAGCATTTT.

The chain is built from TRBV2 and TRBJ2-1; D may be TRBD1 (6 bases). The germline V gene has CDR1 SNHLY and CDR2 FYNNEI. The CDR3 sequence is 14 residues long. Trimming removed 8 bases from V and 5 bases from J, with 16 bases in between. The CDR3, as DNA: TGTGCCAGCCGACCCGGGACACAGAACAATGAGCAGTTCTTC. Its protein product is CASRPGTQNNEQFF.

The chain joins TRBV18 to TRBJ2-7; 8 nucleotides match TRBD2. The CDR3 loop spans 14 amino acids. V shed 6 bases and J 6 bases; nucleotides not matched to a gene: 10. CDR1 KGHSH and CDR2 LQKENI come from the germline V gene. CDR3 coding DNA: TGTGCCAGCTCTCGAGCAGCGGGGGTCCGCGAGCAGTACTTC. Translated: CASSRAAGVREQYF.

The chain is built from TRBV7-4 and TRBJ1-4; weak D call: TRBD1 (5 bases). Germline V gene sequence: CDR1 SGHVT, CDR2 SQSDAQ. The germline V and J ends were trimmed by 8 bases and 13 bases, with 23 bases remaining between them. The CDR3 covers 14 residues. The CDR3 coding sequence is TGTGCCAGCCCCACCGTGGGGGGTACTAACGGACTGTTTTTT. Amino acids: CASPTVGGTNGLFF.

The chain joins TRBV5-8 to TRBJ2-4; 10 bases map to TRBD2. The CDR3 loop spans 16 amino acids. Germline CDR1 SGHTS, CDR2 YDEGEE. After removal of 0 bases from V and 2 bases from J, the junction contained 2 bases not matched to a gene. The CDR3: CASSLEAGGPKNIQYF. The CDR3 nucleotides are TGTGCCAGCAGCTTGGAAGCGGGAGGGCCCAAAAACATTCAGTACTTC.

Note on this clone: The same CDR3 can be traced to other DNA sequences in this sample. The genes are TRBV5-1 and TRBJ2-1; tentatively, D is TRBD1 (5 bases). Germline CDR1 SGHRS, CDR2 YFSETQ. The CDR3 is made up of 13 amino acids. The V and J ends lost 3 bases and 4 bases respectively, with 8 bases between them. CDR3 in DNA: TGCGCCAGCAGCTCCCCAGGGTACAATGAGCAGTTCTTC. Translating gives CASSSPGYNEQFF. The variable domain in full, with the rest retrieved from reference TRBV5-1 and TRBJ2-1, is KAGVTQTPRYLIKTRGQQVTLSCSPISGHRSVSWYQQTPGQGLQFLFEYFSETQRNKGNFPGRFSGRQFSNSRSEMNVSTLELGDSALYLCASSSPGYNEQFFGPGTRLTVL.

The chain carries TRBV6-2 or TRBV6-3 and TRBJ2-5; perhaps TRBD2 as D (5 bases). CDR3 length: 13 residues. Germline V gene sequence: CDR1 MNHEY, CDR2 SVGEGT. V lost 4 bases, J lost 1 base, and 7 bases lay in between. Written as DNA, the CDR3 is TGTGCCAGCAGTTTCGGGGTCCAAGAGACCCAGTACTTC. This translates into CASSFGVQETQYF.

Only a few counts were recorded for this clone. Other nucleotide sequences from this sample produce the same CDR3. The chain recombines TRBV19 with TRBJ1-5, with TRBD1 identical over 10 bases. Per the germline V gene, CDR1 is LNHDA and CDR2 is SQIVND (reference sequence). This CDR3 is built from 14 residues. With V trimmed by 8 bases and J by 2 bases, 3 bases remained unmatched. CDR3 bases: TGTGCCAGTTCCGGGACAGGGGGCAATCAGCCCCAGCATTTT. Translation gives CASSGTGGNQPQHF.

V gene TRBV4-3 combines with J gene TRBJ1-1; D might be TRBD1 (5 bases). The length of the CDR3 is 14 residues. Germline V lookup: CDR1 LGHNA, CDR2 YSLEER. V was cut by 0 bases and J by 7 bases, with 12 bases left in between. The CDR3 spells CASSQDGIGGEAFF. The CDR3 DNA sequence: TGCGCCAGCAGCCAAGATGGGATCGGGGGTGAAGCTTTCTTT.

This clone was counted between two and nine times. The rearrangement links TRBV19 to TRBJ1-2, with a tentative D call TRBD1 (6 bases). Trimming cost V 6 bases and J 8 bases, with 28 bases left between them. CDR3 size: 17 residues. CDR1 is LNHDA, CDR2 SQIVND, per germline (reference sequence). The CDR3 bases are TGTGCCAGTAGCATATCCCACCAACTAACAGGGTGGCAAGGCTACACCTTC. Translated: CASSISHQLTGWQGYTF.

This chain joins TRBV5-5 and TRBJ2-7; 14 nucleotides line up with TRBD2. Germline loops: CDR1 SGHKS, CDR2 YYEKEE (reference sequence). V trimming: 4 bases; J trimming: 4 bases; junction bases outside the gene matches: 4. This CDR3 comprises 15 residues. CDR3 in DNA: TGTGCCAGCAGCCCGGGACTAGCGGGGGTTTACGAGCAGTACTTC. It encodes CASSPGLAGVYEQYF.

This chain joins TRBV5-1 and TRBJ2-2; 8 nucleotides line up with TRBD1. Trimming took 0 bases from V and 0 from J; bases not matched to a gene: 1. The CDR3 is 16 amino acids. Germline V gene data show CDR1 as SGHRS and CDR2 as YFSETQ. CDR3 in amino acids: CASSLEQGANTGELFF. The CDR3 coding sequence is TGCGCCAGCAGCTTGGAACAGGGGGCGAACACCGGGGAGCTGTTTTTT.

The chain is built from TRBV7-9 and TRBJ2-4; D perhaps matches TRBD2 (6 bases). The CDR3 runs 19 residues. Per the germline V gene, CDR1 is SEHNR and CDR2 is FQNEAQ (reference sequence). V shed 5 bases and J shed 1 base, with 24 bases lying between them. The CDR3 is CASSRSSGRPSGAKNIQYF. In DNA form, the CDR3 reads TGTGCCAGCAGCCGTTCCAGCGGGCGCCCTTCAGGCGCCAAAAACATTCAGTACTTC.